The clone carrying this TCR beta chain was counted a few times. The antigen remains undetermined. Both 60 Vbeta primers and 13 Jbeta primers went into the PCR. Sequenced by immunoSEQ multiplex PCR; TCRdb stores in-frame clones only, minus some. The sample includes over 70,000 clones, approximately 60% of them seen just once. These data originate in a study of cytomegalovirus exposure and HLA in healthy donors. CDR3 length: 13 amino acids. Germline V CDR1 and CDR2: MNHNS, SASEGT. V lost 7 bases and J lost 8; bases outside the gene matches: 10. Overall study findings and caveats: With high specificity and sensitivity, the classifier reportedly diagnosed cytomegalovirus status.

Specimen: PBMCs. The chain carries TRBV6-1 and TRBJ1-2; TRBD1 agrees at 7 bases. This TCR came from a woman aged 50 to 60 in good health and CMV-seropositive. The CDR3 protein is CASTLTGSGGYTF. The CDR3 DNA sequence: TGTGCCAGCACCCTGACAGGGTCTGGGGGCTACACCTTC.